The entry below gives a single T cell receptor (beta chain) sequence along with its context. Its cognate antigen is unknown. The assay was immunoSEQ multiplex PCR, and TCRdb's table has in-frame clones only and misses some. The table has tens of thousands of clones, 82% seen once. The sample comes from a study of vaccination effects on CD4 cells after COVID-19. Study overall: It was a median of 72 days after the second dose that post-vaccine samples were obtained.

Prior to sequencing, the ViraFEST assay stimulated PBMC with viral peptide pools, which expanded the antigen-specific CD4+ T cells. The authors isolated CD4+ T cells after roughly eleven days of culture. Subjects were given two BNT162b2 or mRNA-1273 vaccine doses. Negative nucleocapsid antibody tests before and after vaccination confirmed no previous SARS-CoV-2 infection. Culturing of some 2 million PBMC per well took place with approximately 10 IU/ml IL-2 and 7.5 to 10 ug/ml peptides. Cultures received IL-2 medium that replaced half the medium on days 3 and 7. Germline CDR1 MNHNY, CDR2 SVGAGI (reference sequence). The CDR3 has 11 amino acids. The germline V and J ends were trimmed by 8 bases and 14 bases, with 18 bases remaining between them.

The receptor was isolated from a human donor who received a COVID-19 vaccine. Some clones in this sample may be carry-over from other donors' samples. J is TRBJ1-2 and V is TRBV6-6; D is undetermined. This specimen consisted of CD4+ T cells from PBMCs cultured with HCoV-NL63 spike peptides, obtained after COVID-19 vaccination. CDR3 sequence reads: CASRSNYGGTF. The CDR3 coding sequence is TGTGCCAGCCGATCGAACTATGGAGGAACCTTC.